This T cell receptor (beta chain) derives from a study of cytomegalovirus exposure and HLA in healthy donors (dated by TCRdb to between 2016 and 2019). For context, the study as a whole: An earlier analysis of more than 550 of the donors reported 276 Gb of sequence data and 95 million to 120 million unique TCR beta sequences obtained from around 180 million T cells. An early release covering about 600 HLA-typed donors comprised 300 to 350 gigabases of sequencing data and around 80 million unique TCR sequences. Of the 300 to 450 genotyped donors, approximately 81% were placed in the genetic ancestry cluster associated with self-reported Caucasian donors. The aim of the study was to test whether cataloging public T cell receptors could identify signatures of past pathogen exposure. Using immunosequencing, the study profiled T cell repertoires from 666 subjects and related those repertoires to cytomegalovirus serostatus. Besides the first cohort of roughly 640 subjects, a separate validation cohort made up of 95 to 150 different subjects was used. To predict cytomegalovirus infection status, the study brought together high-throughput TCR immunosequencing, statistical association of individual TCRs with disease status, and machine learning. A later analysis re-examined previously published TCR beta repertoires from more than 550 donors and added high-resolution HLA genotyping to investigate patterns of TCR occurrence. Rather than using new phenotypic data, the later analysis identified candidate immune exposures from TCR beta sequences and from how often those sequences occurred across donors. To decide whether each TCR beta V gene segment behaved as functional or pseudogenic, an earlier analysis of fewer than 750 of the donors relied on high-throughput TCR beta sequencing. Donor age, sex, ethnicity and CMV serostatus were collected together with the repertoire data. Genome-wide SNP genotypes for about 65% of the 666 donors were used in a later genetic analysis, which treated that subset as a discovery cohort. Every discovery cohort repertoire had been produced on one sequencing platform. HLA typing covered class I and class II loci at four-digit resolution. Typing coverage varied by locus: roughly 629-640 donors for A, B, C, DRB1 and DQB1; approximately 500 for DQA1; around 610 for DPA1; about 450 for DPB1. Roughly five DR-DQ haplotypes were handled as single units for association and clustering because linkage in the cohort was strong. On average, roughly 250,000 unique TCR beta nucleotide sequences were sequenced per donor among 350 to 400 genotyped donors of the cohort, with 15% to 20% of those sequences being non-productive.

Libraries were prepared through the immunoSEQ multiplex PCR assay. A mixture of 60 forward primers for TCR Vbeta segments and 13 reverse primers for TCR Jbeta segments was used in the multiplex PCR. Amplification of the CDR3 region of rearranged TCR beta genes was performed with a multiplex PCR assay on genomic DNA. On the Illumina HiSeq System, the amplified TCR beta libraries were sequenced as 87-base-pair reads. On the study's bioinformatics: A later analysis counted approximately 74 million unique TCR beta chains across the 666 repertoires, and about 10 million of these chains were shared by at least two donors. A nearest-neighbor algorithm error-corrected the raw reads and collapsed the reads into unique sequences, merging closely related sequences to remove PCR and sequencing errors. V, D and J gene segments were assigned by aligning CDR3 sequences to IMGT reference sequences. For a sequence to be retained, a match of at least six nucleotides to both a V gene segment and a J gene segment was required. A rearrangement counted as productive if the CDR3 had no stop codons and remained in frame with V and J, and every other rearrangement counted as non-productive. CDR3 was defined according to IMGT convention as the region running from the second conserved V-encoded cysteine to the conserved J-encoded phenylalanine. In an earlier analysis of around 640 of the donors, sequences lacking an unambiguous match to a single V gene segment were excluded. In an earlier analysis of several hundred of the donors, a V segment was called functional when productive rearrangements were above 56.7%, and segregating when the standard deviation between donors exceeded 5%. A statistical classification framework was built for diagnosing cytomegalovirus status from the catalog of TCR beta chain sequences. A later analysis assigned V and J genes by comparing TCR nucleotide sequences with IMGT/GENE-DB human TR gene sequences. The TCRdist pipeline was used in a later analysis to assign CDR3 sequences and most-parsimonious VDJ recombination scenarios. In a later analysis, each TCR beta chain was defined by its CDR3 amino acid sequence together with its V-gene family, and reads lacking a unique V-gene family were excluded. A later analysis removed over 500 highly shared, low-generation-probability nucleotide sequences to deal with suspected cross-contamination and a sequencing artifact. For each public chain, a later analysis derived a clonal expansion index from normalized ranks of inferred template counts within each repertoire. Generation probabilities in a later analysis came from a VDJ recombination model fitted to out-of-frame rearrangements, and those results were checked against IGoR. In a later analysis, hypergeometric tests were used to score TCR-TCR, TCR-HLA and TCR-CMV co-occurrence, with a repertoire-size bias correction applied to TCR pairs. In a later analysis, false discovery rates were estimated by permuting HLA or CMV assignments 20 times. In a later analysis, co-occurring TCRs were grouped with DBSCAN, and TCRdist sequence similarity was added when clustering was performed within HLA-allele-positive subsets. Repertoires with fewer than 30,000 or more than 120,000 public chains, plus five repertoires with anomalous nucleotide sharing, were excluded from co-occurrence clustering. TCRdb limited this immuneACCESS table to in-frame rearrangements with V and J called. A share of clones is missing; checked studies link under half to unresolved V genes, and the rest is unexplained. V and J calls and clone size are copied from that table; D and trimming were computed from the DNA. The sample table lists under 150,000 clones, roughly 63% of them with a count of one. The biggest ten clones account for 1.6% of the sample.

Study-level results and caveats: A few of the identified cytomegalovirus-associated TCR beta chains were confirmed in vitro to be specific for cytomegalovirus antigens. For the cohort, immune exposure information was limited to CMV serostatus. Only TCR beta chains were sequenced in this cohort, and the absence of alpha or paired-chain data limited detectable features. In a later analysis, 16,951 TCR beta sequences were associated with specific HLA alleles at a false discovery rate of 0.05. Broadly in line with IMGT annotations, most TCR beta V segments showed up in productive rearrangements about 87% or about 30% of the time in an earlier analysis of approximately 640 of the donors. Most CMV-associated TCR beta chains appeared to be HLA-restricted in a later analysis, and the HLA associations seemed to be driven largely by CMV exposure. An association between a missense DCLRE1C variant and V-gene and J-gene trimming of TCR beta chains was found in a later genetic analysis and replicated in an independent cohort. A later analysis found that TCR association rates varied across HLA loci, with DRB1 alleles showing the most associated TCRs and HLA-C alleles the fewest. When HLA alleles, especially DR and DQ, strongly co-occurred, TCR associations were difficult to assign to individual alleles. In a later genetic analysis, fewer N-insertions in productive TCRs were reported among donors in an Asian-associated ancestry cluster than the roughly 640-donor mean. In the study, approximately 150 TCR beta chains were listed as associated with cytomegalovirus. About 17 rarely observed V segments, including chromosome 9 orphons, were excluded from the earlier analysis of approximately 500 of the donors because counts were too low. According to the authors, the approach could potentially be generalized to other disease states and immunological phenotypes. Because some donors lacked HLA typing at each locus, the association tests relied only on the typed subset. In a later analysis, several top co-occurrence clusters were reported to appear linked to parvovirus B19, influenza, CMV and Epstein-Barr virus. Correlated functional status among segregating V segments might be attributable to linkage disequilibrium, but an unknown experimental factor could not be ruled out. A further reported finding was that TCR beta sequences accurately predicted the HLA-A and HLA-B alleles for most subjects in the first cohort. Sequencing depth was assumed to be roughly uniform across donors in the presence/absence analyses, though that assumption may not hold. A later analysis found that HLA-associated TCR beta chains were more clonally expanded and had lower generation probabilities than equally common non-associated chains. Across donors, most TCR sequences were observed very rarely, whereas some public TCRs were present in many individuals. Cytomegalovirus status was reported to be diagnosed by the classifier with high specificity and sensitivity in both the original and validation cohorts. A cluster of highly shared sequence variants was judged likely to be a technical artifact of the sequencing pipeline.

This clone was seen more than once but under ten times. It has no known antigen specificity. No per-base quality is available; no much larger clone lies one base away. The cohort was made up of 500 to 850 healthy bone marrow donors. At the time of sampling, all cohort members were nominally healthy, though unrecorded immune exposures were likely present. The donor tested CMV seropositive, placing the donor among the 250 to 350 seropositive members of the cohort. A peripheral blood sample was collected from each donor, and TCR beta sequencing was performed on peripheral blood mononuclear cells. The Qiagen DNeasy Blood Extraction Kit was used to extract genomic DNA from the blood cell samples. The sequence was obtained from a man aged 25 to 45 in good health and CMV-seropositive. Sequencing was performed on PBMCs.

The CDR3 region has the sequence CASSLAVVRLGNDEQFF. At the DNA level, the sequence is TGTGCCAGCAGCTTGGCAGTCGTCCGACTAGGGAACGATGAGCAGTTCTTC. Here the chain combines TRBV5-6 and TRBJ2-1; TRBD2 might be the D gene, on 6 matching bases. Based on the germline V gene, the CDR1 and CDR2 sequences are SGHDT and YYEEEE. At the junction V is shortened by 0 bases and J by 8 bases, with 21 bases in between. Reading from cysteine to phenylalanine, the CDR3 counts 17 amino acids. The DNA shown is the 51-base CDR3, in frame from base 1.